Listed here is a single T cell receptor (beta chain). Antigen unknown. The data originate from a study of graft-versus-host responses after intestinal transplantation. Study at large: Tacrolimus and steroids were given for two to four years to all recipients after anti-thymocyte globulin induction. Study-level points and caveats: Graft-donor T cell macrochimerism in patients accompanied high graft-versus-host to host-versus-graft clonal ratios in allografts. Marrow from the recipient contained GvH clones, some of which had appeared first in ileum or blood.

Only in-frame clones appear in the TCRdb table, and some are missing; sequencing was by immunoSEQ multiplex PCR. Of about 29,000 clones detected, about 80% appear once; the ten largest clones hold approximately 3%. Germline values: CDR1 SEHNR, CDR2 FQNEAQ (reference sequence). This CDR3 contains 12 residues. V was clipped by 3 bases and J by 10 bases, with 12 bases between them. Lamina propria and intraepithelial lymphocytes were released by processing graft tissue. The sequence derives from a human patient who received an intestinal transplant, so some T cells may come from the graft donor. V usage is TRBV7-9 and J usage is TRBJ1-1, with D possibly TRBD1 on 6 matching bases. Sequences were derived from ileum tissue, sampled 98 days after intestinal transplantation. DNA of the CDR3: TGTGCCAGCAGCTTCGGGGGGGCTCCAGCTTTCTTT. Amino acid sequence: CASSFGGAPAFF.